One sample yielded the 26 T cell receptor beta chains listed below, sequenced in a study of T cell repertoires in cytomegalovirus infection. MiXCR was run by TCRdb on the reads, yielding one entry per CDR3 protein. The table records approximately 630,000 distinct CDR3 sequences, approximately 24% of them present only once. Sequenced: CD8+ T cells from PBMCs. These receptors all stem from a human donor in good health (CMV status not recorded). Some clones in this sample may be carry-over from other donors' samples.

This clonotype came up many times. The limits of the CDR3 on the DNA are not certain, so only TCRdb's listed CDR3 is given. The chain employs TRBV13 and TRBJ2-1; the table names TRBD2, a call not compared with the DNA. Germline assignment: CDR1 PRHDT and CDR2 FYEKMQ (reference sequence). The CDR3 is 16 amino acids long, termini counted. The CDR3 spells CASSSSGGPSYNEQFF.

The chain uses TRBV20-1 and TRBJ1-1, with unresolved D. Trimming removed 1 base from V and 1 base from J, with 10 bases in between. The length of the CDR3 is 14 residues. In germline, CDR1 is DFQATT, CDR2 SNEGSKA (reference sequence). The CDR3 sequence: CSARVTAENTEAFF. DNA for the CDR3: TGCAGTGCTAGAGTAACGGCTGAGAACACTGAAGCTTTCTTT.

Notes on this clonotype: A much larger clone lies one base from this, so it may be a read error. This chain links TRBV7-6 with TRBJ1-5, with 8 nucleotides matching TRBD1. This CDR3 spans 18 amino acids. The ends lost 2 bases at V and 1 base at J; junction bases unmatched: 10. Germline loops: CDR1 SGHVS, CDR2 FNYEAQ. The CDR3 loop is CASSLLSRDRTSNQPQHF. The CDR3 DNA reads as TGTGCCAGCAGCTTACTCTCCCGGGACAGGACCAGCAATCAGCCCCAGCATTTT.

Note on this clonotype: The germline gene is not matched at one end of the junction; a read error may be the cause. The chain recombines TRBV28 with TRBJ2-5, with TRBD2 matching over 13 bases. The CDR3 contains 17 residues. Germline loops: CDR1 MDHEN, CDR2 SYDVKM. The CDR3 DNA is TGTGCCAGCATCCCTTTACTAGCGGGGGGGCCTCAAGAGACCCAGCACTTC. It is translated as CASIPLLAGGPQETQHF.

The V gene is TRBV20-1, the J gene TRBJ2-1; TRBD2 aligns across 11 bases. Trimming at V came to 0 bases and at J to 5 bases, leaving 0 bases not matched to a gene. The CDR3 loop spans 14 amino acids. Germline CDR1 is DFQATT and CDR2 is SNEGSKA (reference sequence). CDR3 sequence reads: CSAREGLADNEQFF. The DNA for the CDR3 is TGCAGTGCTAGAGAGGGACTAGCGGACAATGAGCAGTTCTTC.

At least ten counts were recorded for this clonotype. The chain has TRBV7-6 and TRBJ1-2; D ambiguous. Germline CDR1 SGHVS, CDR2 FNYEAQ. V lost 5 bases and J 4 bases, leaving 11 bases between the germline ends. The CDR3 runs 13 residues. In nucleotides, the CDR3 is TGTGCCAGCAGCCTTGGATCGATCTATGGCTACACCTTC. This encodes CASSLGSIYGYTF.

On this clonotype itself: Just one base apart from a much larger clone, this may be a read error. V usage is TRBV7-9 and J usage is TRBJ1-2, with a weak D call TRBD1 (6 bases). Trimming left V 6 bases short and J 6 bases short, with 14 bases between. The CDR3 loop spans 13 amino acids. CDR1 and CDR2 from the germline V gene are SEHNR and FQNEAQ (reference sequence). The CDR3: CASRSGQKDGYTF. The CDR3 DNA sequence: TGTGCCAGCAGGTCTGGACAGAAGGATGGCTACACCTTC.

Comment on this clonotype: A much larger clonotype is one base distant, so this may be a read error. The CDR3 region has the DNA TGTGCCAGCAGCCCAGAGACTGGGGCCAACGTCCTGACTTTC. This encodes CASSPETGANVLTF. The chain recombines TRBV7-4 with TRBJ2-6, with no clear D. Trimming shortened V by 5 bases and J by 2 bases, and 7 bases separated the two germline ends. Germline-derived CDR1 and CDR2 are SGHVT and SQSDAQ. This CDR3 contains 14 residues.

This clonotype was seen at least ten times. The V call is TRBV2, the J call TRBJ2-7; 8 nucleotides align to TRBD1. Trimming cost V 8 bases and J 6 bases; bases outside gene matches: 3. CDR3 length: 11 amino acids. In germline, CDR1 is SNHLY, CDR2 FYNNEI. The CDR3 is CASDRGSEQYF. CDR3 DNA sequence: TGTGCCAGCGACAGGGGCTCCGAGCAGTACTTC.

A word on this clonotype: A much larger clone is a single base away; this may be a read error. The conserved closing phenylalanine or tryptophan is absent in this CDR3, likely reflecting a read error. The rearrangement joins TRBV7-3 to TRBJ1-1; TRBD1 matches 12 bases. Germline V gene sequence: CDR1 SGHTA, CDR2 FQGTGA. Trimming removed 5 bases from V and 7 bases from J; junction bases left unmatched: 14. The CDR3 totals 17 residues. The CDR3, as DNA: TGTGCCAGCAGCCCGGGACAGGGGGCGGCCGGTAGCGGTGAAGCTTTCTCT. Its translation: CASSPGQGAAGSGEAFS.

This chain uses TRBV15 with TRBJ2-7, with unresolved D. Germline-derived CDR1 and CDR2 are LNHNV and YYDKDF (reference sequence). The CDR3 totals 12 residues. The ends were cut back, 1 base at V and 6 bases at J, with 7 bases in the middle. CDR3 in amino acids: CATSRGGPEQYV. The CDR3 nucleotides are TGTGCCACCAGCAGAGGTGGCCCCGAGCAGTACGTC.

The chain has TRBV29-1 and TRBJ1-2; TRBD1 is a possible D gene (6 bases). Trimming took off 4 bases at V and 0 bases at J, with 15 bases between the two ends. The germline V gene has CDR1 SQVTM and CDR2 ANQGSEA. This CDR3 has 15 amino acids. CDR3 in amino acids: CSVVPATGPNYGYTF. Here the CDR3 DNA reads TGCAGCGTTGTGCCGGCGACAGGCCCTAACTATGGCTACACCTTC. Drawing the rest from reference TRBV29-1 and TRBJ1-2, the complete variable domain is SAVISQKPSRDICQRGTSLTIQCQVDSQVTMMFWYRQQPGQSLTLIATANQGSEATYESGFVIDKFPISRPNLTFSTLTVSNMSPEDSSIYLCSVVPATGPNYGYTFGSGTRLTVV.

Written as DNA, the CDR3 is TGCAGTGCTAGAGAGACAGGAGAGTACGAGCAGTACGTC. Translation gives CSARETGEYEQYV. This chain joins TRBV20-1 and TRBJ2-7; D may be TRBD1 (6 bases). From germline, CDR1 is DFQATT and CDR2 SNEGSKA (reference sequence). The CDR3 spans 13 residues. Between the trimmed V and J ends, which lost 0 bases and 4 bases, there was a span of 10 bases.

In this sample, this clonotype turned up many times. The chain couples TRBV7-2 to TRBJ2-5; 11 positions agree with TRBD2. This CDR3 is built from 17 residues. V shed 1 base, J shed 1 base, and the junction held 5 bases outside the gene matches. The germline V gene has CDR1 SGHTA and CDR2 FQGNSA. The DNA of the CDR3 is TGTGCCAGCAGCTTAGGTGGTAGCGGGGGGGTCCAAGAGACCCAGTACTTC. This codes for CASSLGGSGGVQETQYF.

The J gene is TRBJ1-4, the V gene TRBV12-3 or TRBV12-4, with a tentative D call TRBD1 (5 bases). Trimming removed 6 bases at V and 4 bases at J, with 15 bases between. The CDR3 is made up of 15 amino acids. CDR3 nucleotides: TGTGCCAGCAGGGCCCCGGGGCGTCATAATGAAAAACTGTTTTTT. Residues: CASRAPGRHNEKLFF.

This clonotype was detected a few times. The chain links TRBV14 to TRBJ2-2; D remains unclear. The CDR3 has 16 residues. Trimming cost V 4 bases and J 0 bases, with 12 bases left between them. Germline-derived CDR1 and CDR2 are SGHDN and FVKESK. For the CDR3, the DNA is TGTGCCAGCAGCCCGAGACGGATCGCGAACACCGGGGAGCTGTTTTTT. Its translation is CASSPRRIANTGELFF.

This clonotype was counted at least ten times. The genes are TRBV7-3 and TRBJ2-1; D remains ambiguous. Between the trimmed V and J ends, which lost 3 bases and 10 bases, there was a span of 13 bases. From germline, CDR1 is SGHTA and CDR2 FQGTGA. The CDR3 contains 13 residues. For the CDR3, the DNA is TGTGCCAGCAGCTTGGGTCAACCTTCCGAGCAGTTCTTC. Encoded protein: CASSLGQPSEQFF.

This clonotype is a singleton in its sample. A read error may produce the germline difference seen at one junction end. DNA for the CDR3: TGTGTCAGTAATGTCCCAAGGACCACTCAGCCCCAGCATTTT. Translation gives CVSNVPRTTQPQHF. The chain links TRBV19 to TRBJ1-5; D is uncertain. CDR3 size: 14 residues. Germline V gene lookup returns CDR1 LNHDA and CDR2 SQIVND (reference sequence).

The CDR3, as DNA: TGTGCCAGCAGTTACTCAGAAGGCCCATCGTCGCGGGATACGCAGTATTTT. It is translated as CASSYSEGPSSRDTQYF. This rearrangement joins TRBV6-2 or TRBV6-3 to TRBJ2-3; D gene uncertain. Germline V CDR1 and CDR2: MNHEY, SVGEGT. The CDR3 runs 17 residues. The V end was cut by 0 bases, the J end by 6 bases, with 19 bases between.

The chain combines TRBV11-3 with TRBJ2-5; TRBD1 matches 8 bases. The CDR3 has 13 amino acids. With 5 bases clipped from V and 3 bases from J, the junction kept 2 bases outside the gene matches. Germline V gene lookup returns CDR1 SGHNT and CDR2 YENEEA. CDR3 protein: CASSHRGEETQYF. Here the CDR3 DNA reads TGTGCCAGCAGCCACAGGGGGGAAGAGACCCAGTACTTC. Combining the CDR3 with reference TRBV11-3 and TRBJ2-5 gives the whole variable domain EAGVVQSPRYKIIEKKQPVAFWCNPISGHNTLYWYLQNLGQGPELLIRYENEEAVDDSQLPKDRFSAERLKGVDSTLKIQPAELGDSAVYLCASSHRGEETQYFGPGTRLLVL.

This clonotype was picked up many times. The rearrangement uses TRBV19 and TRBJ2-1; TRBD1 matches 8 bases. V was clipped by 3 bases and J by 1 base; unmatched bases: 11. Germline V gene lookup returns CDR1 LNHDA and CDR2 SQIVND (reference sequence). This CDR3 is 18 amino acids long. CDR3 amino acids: CASSITGGIRSSYNEQFF. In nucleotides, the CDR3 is TGTGCCAGTAGTATTACAGGGGGGATTAGGAGTTCCTACAATGAGCAGTTCTTC.

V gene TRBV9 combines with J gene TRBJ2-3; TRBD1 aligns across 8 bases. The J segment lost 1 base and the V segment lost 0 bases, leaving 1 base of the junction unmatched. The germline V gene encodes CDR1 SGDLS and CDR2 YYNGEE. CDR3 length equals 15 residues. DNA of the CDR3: TGTGCCAGCAGCGTAGCGGACAGGGGCACAGATACGCAGTATTTT. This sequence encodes CASSVADRGTDTQYF.

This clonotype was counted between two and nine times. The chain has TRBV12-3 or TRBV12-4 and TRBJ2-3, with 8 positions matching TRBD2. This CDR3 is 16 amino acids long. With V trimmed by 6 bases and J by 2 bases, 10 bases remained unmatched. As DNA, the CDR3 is TGTGCCAGCAGCCCACAGGACGGGGGGGTCACAGATACGCAGTATTTT. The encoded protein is CASSPQDGGVTDTQYF.

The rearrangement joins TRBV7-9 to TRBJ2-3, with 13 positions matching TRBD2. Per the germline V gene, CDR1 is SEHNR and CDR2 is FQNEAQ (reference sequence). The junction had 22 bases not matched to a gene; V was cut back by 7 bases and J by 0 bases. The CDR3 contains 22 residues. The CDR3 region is CASIPPGELAGGPAVSTDTQYF. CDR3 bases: TGTGCCAGCATCCCCCCGGGGGAACTAGCGGGGGGGCCCGCCGTGAGCACAGATACGCAGTATTTT.

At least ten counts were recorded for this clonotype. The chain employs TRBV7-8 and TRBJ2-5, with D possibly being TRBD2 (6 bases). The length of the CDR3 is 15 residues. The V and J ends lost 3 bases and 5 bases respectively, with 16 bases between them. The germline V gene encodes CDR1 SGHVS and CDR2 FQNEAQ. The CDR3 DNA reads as TGTGCCAGCAGCTTGGGGACTTTACCCCCGGAGACCCAGTACTTC. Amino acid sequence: CASSLGTLPPETQYF.

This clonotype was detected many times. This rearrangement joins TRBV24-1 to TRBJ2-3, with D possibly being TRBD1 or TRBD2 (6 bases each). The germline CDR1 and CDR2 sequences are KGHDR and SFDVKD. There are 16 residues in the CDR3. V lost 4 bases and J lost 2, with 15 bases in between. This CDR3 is CATSDPRDTYTDTQYF. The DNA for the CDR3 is TGTGCCACCAGTGACCCGCGGGACACGTACACAGATACGCAGTATTTT.